The 23 T cell receptor beta chains below come from one sample, sequenced in a study of T cell responses to AZD1222 COVID-19 vaccine. The data were produced by immunoSEQ multiplex PCR, yet TCRdb's version contains in-frame clones alone and is incomplete. Of around 84,000 clones in the sample, around 88% were seen once. The sequencing here drew on peripheral blood, taken on day 0 of AZD1222 vaccination. The receptors here all came from an adult in good health.

This chain links TRBV2 with TRBJ2-7; D could derive from TRBD1 or TRBD2 (5 bases each). The CDR3 contains 15 residues. Looked up from germline, CDR1 is SNHLY and CDR2 is FYNNEI. Trimming left V 6 bases short and J 5 bases short, with 20 bases between. DNA for the CDR3: TGTGCCAGCAGGGAGGCAATGGGGCCAAAGGACGAGCAGTACTTC. Amino acid sequence: CASREAMGPKDEQYF.

V and J are TRBV7-9 and TRBJ1-3; D is possibly TRBD1 (5 bases). Trimming took off 1 base at V and 4 bases at J, with 17 bases between the two ends. There are 17 residues in the CDR3. From germline, CDR1 is SEHNR and CDR2 FQNEAQ (reference sequence). CDR3 protein: CASSLGGDGAWGNTIYF. The CDR3 DNA sequence: TGTGCCAGCAGCTTAGGAGGGGACGGAGCGTGGGGAAACACCATATATTTT.

This clone turned up a few times. The V call is TRBV7-8, the J call TRBJ2-1; D may correspond to TRBD1 or TRBD2 (5 bases each). The V and J ends lost 5 bases and 9 bases respectively, with 17 bases between them. The germline gives CDR1 SGHVS, CDR2 FQNEAQ. The CDR3 is 14 residues long. The CDR3 sequence is CASSPRDGVGEQFF. The CDR3 coding sequence is TGTGCCAGCAGCCCGAGGGACGGCGTGGGTGAGCAGTTCTTC.

The chain uses TRBV6-2 or TRBV6-3 and TRBJ2-3; 12 positions agree with TRBD2. The CDR3 has 17 amino acids. Trimming removed 4 bases from V and 4 bases from J; junction bases left unmatched: 9. CDR1 is MNHEY, CDR2 SVGEGT, per germline. CDR3 nucleotide sequence: TGTGCCAGCAGTTCCAACCCAAGACTAGCGGGAGCAGATACGCAGTATTTT. Its protein product is CASSSNPRLAGADTQYF.

The chain recombines TRBV7-9 with TRBJ1-1; D is ambiguous. With 1 base removed from V and 2 bases from J, the gap between germline ends came to 11 bases. This CDR3 spans 15 amino acids. Germline V CDR1 and CDR2: SEHNR, FQNEAQ (reference sequence). The CDR3 region is CASSLVGALNTEAFF. In nucleotides, the CDR3 is TGTGCCAGCAGCTTAGTGGGAGCCTTAAACACTGAAGCTTTCTTT. Variable domain in full (rest from reference TRBV7-9 and TRBJ1-1): DTGVSQNPRHKITKRGQNVTFRCDPISEHNRLYWYRQTLGQGPEFLTYFQNEAQLEKSRLLSDRFSAERPKGSFSTLEIQRTEQGDSAMYLCASSLVGALNTEAFFGQGTRLTVV.

The CDR3 loop is CAIRGLQGNTEAFF. In DNA, the CDR3 is TGTGCCATCAGGGGACTACAGGGGAACACTGAAGCTTTCTTT. The chain employs TRBV10-3 and TRBJ1-1; D might be TRBD1 (6 bases). The germline V gene has CDR1 ENHRY and CDR2 SYGVKD. CDR3 size: 14 residues. V gave up 6 bases and J gave up 1 base, with 12 bases separating them.

J is TRBJ2-3 and V is TRBV4-3; 9 nucleotides agree with TRBD2. V dropped 1 base and J dropped 0; count of bases not matched to a gene: 5. The germline CDR1 and CDR2 sequences are LGHNA and YSLEER. This CDR3 is 17 amino acids long. The CDR3 DNA is TGCGCCAGCAGCCAAGTCCTAGCGGGAACTAGCACAGATACGCAGTATTTT. Its protein is CASSQVLAGTSTDTQYF.

This clone was detected a few times. The V gene is TRBV11-2, the J gene TRBJ2-1; no clear D gene. V lost 5 bases and J lost 5, with 7 bases in between. The CDR3 loop spans 12 amino acids. Germline CDR1 SGHAT, CDR2 FQNNGV. For the CDR3, the DNA is TGTGCCAGCAGCCGCTTCCACAATGAGCAGTTCTTC. It codes for CASSRFHNEQFF. The full variable domain, completed using reference TRBV11-2 and TRBJ2-1, is EAGVAQSPRYKIIEKRQSVAFWCNPISGHATLYWYQQILGQGPKLLIQFQNNGVVDDSQLPKDRFSAERLKGVDSTLKIQPAKLEDSAVYLCASSRFHNEQFFGPGTRLTVL.

The chain has TRBV6-6 and TRBJ1-6, with D maybe TRBD1 (5 bases). Germline V CDR1 and CDR2: MNHNY, SVGAGI (reference sequence). The V gene lost 0 bases and the J gene lost 7 bases, with 10 bases spanning the gap. The CDR3 consists of 15 residues. The CDR3 coding sequence is TGTGCCAGCAGTTACTCGGTCAGGGACAATTCACCCCTCCACTTT. As protein: CASSYSVRDNSPLHF.

The rearrangement joins TRBV11-2 to TRBJ1-1; 7 bases fit TRBD1. This CDR3 spans 13 amino acids. From germline, CDR1 is SGHAT and CDR2 FQNNGV. V lost 6 bases to trimming and J lost 1 base; unmatched junction nucleotides: 2. CDR3 sequence reads: CASRRTGNTEAFF. The CDR3 region has the DNA TGTGCCAGCAGGCGGACAGGGAACACTGAAGCTTTCTTT.

This chain connects TRBV19 to TRBJ2-3; no reliable D call. The germline V gene encodes CDR1 LNHDA and CDR2 SQIVND (reference sequence). CDR3 length: 15 residues. V gave up 3 bases and J gave up 2 bases, with 12 bases separating them. CDR3 nucleotides: TGTGCCAGTAGTATGCAACTAATCACCACAGATACGCAGTATTTT. Translation: CASSMQLITTDTQYF.

The chain uses TRBV5-1 and TRBJ2-7, with unresolved D. Trimming cost V 0 bases and J 1 base, with 14 bases left between them. The CDR3 consists of 16 residues. Germline values: CDR1 SGHRS, CDR2 YFSETQ. CDR3 DNA sequence: TGCGCCAGCAGCTTGGGGCCAGCTATATTATCCTACGAGCAGTACTTC. Residues: CASSLGPAILSYEQYF.

The chain has TRBV6-2 or TRBV6-3 and TRBJ1-1, with D unclear. The CDR3 is 14 amino acids. V was clipped by 2 bases and J by 3 bases, with 10 bases between them. CDR1 is MNHEY and CDR2 is SVGEGT in the germline V gene. The CDR3 region is CASSYTRLDTEAFF. The CDR3, as DNA: TGTGCCAGCAGTTACACACGACTTGACACTGAAGCTTTCTTT.

The chain employs TRBV5-1 and TRBJ1-1, with 9 nucleotides matching TRBD1. Germline assignment: CDR1 SGHRS and CDR2 YFSETQ. CDR3 length: 16 residues. The V gene end was trimmed by 4 bases and the J gene end by 4 bases; junction bases not matched to a gene: 11. The CDR3: CASSKGQGWGSTEAFF. CDR3 nucleotides: TGCGCCAGCAGCAAGGGACAGGGATGGGGAAGCACTGAAGCTTTCTTT.

This clone was seen once. The V call is TRBV6-6, the J call TRBJ2-2; 14 nucleotides align to TRBD2. Unmatched junction bases numbered 15, after V lost 5 bases and J lost 7 bases. Looked up from germline, CDR1 is MNHNY and CDR2 is SVGAGI (reference sequence). The CDR3 sequence is 19 residues long. The chain's CDR3 is CASSLLTSGRGFADGELFF. The CDR3 DNA is TGTGCCAGCAGTCTATTGACTAGCGGGAGGGGGTTTGCCGACGGGGAGCTGTTTTTT.

The CDR3 DNA sequence: TGTGCCAGCAGTTACTCGCAATCGTGGACAGGGACCTACGAGCAGTACTTC. It encodes CASSYSQSWTGTYEQYF. The chain carries TRBV6-2 or TRBV6-3 and TRBJ2-7; 8 bases are shared with TRBD1. Unmatched junction bases numbered 9, after V lost 0 bases and J lost 2 bases. Germline V gene data show CDR1 as MNHEY and CDR2 as SVGEGT. The CDR3 is 17 residues long.

The chain carries TRBV5-5 and TRBJ1-2; TRBD1 is a possible D gene (5 bases). Trimming removed 0 bases from V and 7 bases from J, with 16 bases in between. The CDR3 length is 15 residues. The germline V gene has CDR1 SGHKS and CDR2 YYEKEE (reference sequence). The CDR3 DNA reads TGTGCCAGCAGCTTGGGTGTGGGGCTGGGAGGTGGCTACACCTTC. Translation gives CASSLGVGLGGGYTF.

V is TRBV29-1 and J is TRBJ2-1, with a possible D match to TRBD2 (6 bases). CDR1 and CDR2 from the germline V gene are SQVTM and ANQGSEA. The CDR3 covers 10 residues. CDR3 DNA: TGCAGTCACGGGGGCAATGAGCAGTTCTTC. Protein: CSHGGNEQFF.

The rearrangement links TRBV10-3 to TRBJ1-1, with D possibly matching TRBD1 (6 bases). V lost 5 bases and J 5 bases, leaving 15 bases between the germline ends. The germline CDR1 and CDR2 sequences are ENHRY and SYGVKD. CDR3 size: 14 residues. The CDR3 reads CAISNPQGWTEAFF. In DNA form, the CDR3 reads TGTGCCATCAGTAACCCACAGGGTTGGACTGAAGCTTTCTTT.

The rearrangement uses TRBV19 and TRBJ2-3, with no clear D. CDR3 length: 13 residues. Per germline, CDR1 LNHDA and CDR2 SQIVND (reference sequence). V lost 9 bases to trimming and J lost 3 bases, with 13 bases between them. The CDR3 sequence: CASLEWATDTQYF. The CDR3 nucleotides read TGTGCCAGCCTAGAATGGGCGACAGATACGCAGTATTTT.

The chain has TRBV28 and TRBJ2-2; maybe TRBD1 (6 bases). There are 14 residues in the CDR3. The V end was cut by 10 bases, the J end by 0 bases, with 12 bases between. The germline gives CDR1 MDHEN, CDR2 SYDVKM. CDR3 loop: CAIQGPPNTGELFF. The CDR3 coding sequence is TGTGCCATCCAGGGGCCCCCGAACACCGGGGAGCTGTTTTTT.

The chain links TRBV5-1 to TRBJ2-3, with 9 bases lining up with TRBD2. Germline V gene lookup returns CDR1 SGHRS and CDR2 YFSETQ. V lost 4 bases to trimming and J lost 6 bases; unmatched junction nucleotides: 6. The CDR3 totals 14 residues. The CDR3 sequence: CASSPGLALDTQYF. The CDR3 DNA reads as TGCGCCAGCAGCCCGGGACTAGCATTGGATACGCAGTATTTT.

The gene calls are TRBV28 and TRBJ2-1; 13 bases align to TRBD2. Trimming cost V 5 bases and J 7 bases; bases outside gene matches: 5. The germline gives CDR1 MDHEN, CDR2 SYDVKM. The CDR3 contains 15 residues. CDR3 sequence (DNA): TGTGCCAGCAGTCTGACTAGCGGGAGGAGAAATGAGCAGTTCTTC. Its protein product is CASSLTSGRRNEQFF.